This entry describes one TCR beta chain. Its antigen remains unknown. It may be a read error: a sequence one base away is much more abundant. No conserved phenylalanine or tryptophan ends this CDR3, so it is likely a read error. This sample stems from a study of spatial heterogeneity in lung cancer. At the level of the study: In the raw reads, each unique TCR and UMI combination was present more than ten times on average. Study-level findings and limits: The appearance of ubiquitous expanded tumor TCRs in blood was greater at resection than follow-up.

From the 5' RACE reads, TCRdb called clonotypes with MiXCR, one entry per CDR3 protein. This table has more than 60,000 distinct CDR3 sequences, approximately 8.1% appearing once. Time point here: sample taken at primary tumor resection. Tumor, nontumor lung or frozen PBMC supplied whole RNA that was sequenced unsorted. Germline CDR1 LNHDA, CDR2 SQIVND (reference sequence). The CDR3 consists of 15 residues. The chain joins TRBV19 to TRBJ2-7, with D perhaps given as TRBD1 or TRBD2 (6 bases each). Sequenced here: PBMCs, sampled at surgery. The sequence derives from a male donor with early-stage non-small cell lung cancer. CDR3 coding DNA: TGTGCCAGTAGCATAGGTAGGGGGGCAAAATACGAGCAGTACTCC. Protein: CASSIGRGAKYEQYS.